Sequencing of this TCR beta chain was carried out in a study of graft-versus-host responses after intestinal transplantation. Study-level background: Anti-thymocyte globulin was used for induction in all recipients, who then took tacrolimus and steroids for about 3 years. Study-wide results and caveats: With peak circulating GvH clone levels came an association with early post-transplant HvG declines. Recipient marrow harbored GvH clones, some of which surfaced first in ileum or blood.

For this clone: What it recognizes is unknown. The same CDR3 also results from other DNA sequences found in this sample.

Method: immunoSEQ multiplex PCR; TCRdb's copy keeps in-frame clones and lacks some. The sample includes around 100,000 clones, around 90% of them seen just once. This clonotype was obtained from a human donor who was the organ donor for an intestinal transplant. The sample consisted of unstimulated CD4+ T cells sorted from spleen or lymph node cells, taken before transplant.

CDR3 DNA: TGTGCCAGCAGGAAGGCGTGGGGGGCAAACACTGAAGCTTTCTTT. Translated, it gives CASRKAWGANTEAFF. This chain connects TRBV25-1 to TRBJ1-1; tentatively, D is TRBD1 (6 bases). The germline V and J ends were trimmed by 6 bases and 2 bases, with 16 bases remaining between them. CDR1 and CDR2 (germline): MGHDK, SYGVNS. The CDR3 loop spans 15 amino acids.